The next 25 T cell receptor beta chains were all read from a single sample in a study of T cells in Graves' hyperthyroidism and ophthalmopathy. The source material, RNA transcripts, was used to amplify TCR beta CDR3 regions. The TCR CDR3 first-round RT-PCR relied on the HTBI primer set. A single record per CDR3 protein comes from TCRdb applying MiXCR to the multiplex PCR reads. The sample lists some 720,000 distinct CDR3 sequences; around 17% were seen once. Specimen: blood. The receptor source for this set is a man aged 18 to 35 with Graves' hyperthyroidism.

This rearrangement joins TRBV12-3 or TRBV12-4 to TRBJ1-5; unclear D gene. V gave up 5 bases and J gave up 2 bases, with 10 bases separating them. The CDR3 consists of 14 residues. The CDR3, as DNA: TGTGCCAGCAGTCCCCGAGGCCGCAATCAGCCCCAGCATTTT. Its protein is CASSPRGRNQPQHF.

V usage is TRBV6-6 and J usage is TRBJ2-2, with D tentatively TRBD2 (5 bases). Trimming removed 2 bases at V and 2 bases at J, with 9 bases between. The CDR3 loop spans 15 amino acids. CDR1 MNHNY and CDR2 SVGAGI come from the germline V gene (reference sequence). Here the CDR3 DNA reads TGTGCCAGCAGTTACGGCCTAGCTAACACCGGGGAGCTGTTTTTT. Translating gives CASSYGLANTGELFF.

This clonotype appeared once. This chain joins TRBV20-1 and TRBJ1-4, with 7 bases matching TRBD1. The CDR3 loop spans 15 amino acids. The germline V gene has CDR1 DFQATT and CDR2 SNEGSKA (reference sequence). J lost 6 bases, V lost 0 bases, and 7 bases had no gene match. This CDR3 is CSARDPRQGDEKLFF. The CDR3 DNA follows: TGCAGTGCTAGAGATCCGCGACAGGGAGATGAAAAACTGTTTTTT.

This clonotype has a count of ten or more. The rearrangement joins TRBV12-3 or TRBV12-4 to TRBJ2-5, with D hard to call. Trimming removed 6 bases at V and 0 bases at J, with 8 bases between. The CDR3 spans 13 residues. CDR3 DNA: TGTGCCAGCAGCCTGGACGACCAAGAGACCCAGTACTTC. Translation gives CASSLDDQETQYF.

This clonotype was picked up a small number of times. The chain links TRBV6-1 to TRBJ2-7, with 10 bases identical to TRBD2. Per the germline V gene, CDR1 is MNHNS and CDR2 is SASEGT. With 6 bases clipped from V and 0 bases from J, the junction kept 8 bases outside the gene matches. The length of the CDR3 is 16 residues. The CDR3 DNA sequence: TGTGCCAGCAGAAACTCCGGGACTAGCGTCTCCTACGAGCAGTACTTC. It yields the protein CASRNSGTSVSYEQYF.

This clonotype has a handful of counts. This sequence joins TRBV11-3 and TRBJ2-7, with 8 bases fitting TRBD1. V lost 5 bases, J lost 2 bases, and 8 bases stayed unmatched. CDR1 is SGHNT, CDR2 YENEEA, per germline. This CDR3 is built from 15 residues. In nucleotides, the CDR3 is TGTGCCAGCAGCCCTATCCCCAGGGGGCCCTACGAGCAGTACTTC. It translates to CASSPIPRGPYEQYF.

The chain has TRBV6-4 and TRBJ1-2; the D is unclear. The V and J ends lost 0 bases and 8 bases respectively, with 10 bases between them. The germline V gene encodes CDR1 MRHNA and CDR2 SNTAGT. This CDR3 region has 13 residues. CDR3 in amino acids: CASSDSINGGYTF. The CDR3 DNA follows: TGTGCCAGCAGTGACTCGATAAACGGGGGCTACACCTTC.

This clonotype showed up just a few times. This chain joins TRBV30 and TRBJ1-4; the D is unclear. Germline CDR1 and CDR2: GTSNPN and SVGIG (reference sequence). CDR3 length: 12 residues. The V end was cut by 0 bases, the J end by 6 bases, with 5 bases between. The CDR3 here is CAWSVSYEKLFF. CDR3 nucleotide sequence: TGTGCCTGGAGTGTAAGCTATGAAAAACTGTTTTTT.

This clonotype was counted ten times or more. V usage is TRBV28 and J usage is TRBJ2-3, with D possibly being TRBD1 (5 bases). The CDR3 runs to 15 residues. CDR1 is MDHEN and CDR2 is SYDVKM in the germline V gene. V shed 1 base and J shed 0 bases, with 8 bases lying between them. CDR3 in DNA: TGTGCCAGCAGTTTATTGTCAGGGAGCACAGATACGCAGTATTTT. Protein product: CASSLLSGSTDTQYF.

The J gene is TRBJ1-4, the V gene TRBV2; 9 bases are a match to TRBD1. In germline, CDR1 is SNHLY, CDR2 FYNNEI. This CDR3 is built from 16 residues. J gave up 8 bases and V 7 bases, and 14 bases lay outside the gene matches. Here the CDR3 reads CASKLPGQGFTEKLFF. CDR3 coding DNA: TGTGCCAGCAAACTTCCGGGACAGGGTTTTACAGAAAAACTGTTTTTT. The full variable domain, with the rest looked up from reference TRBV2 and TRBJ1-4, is EPEVTQTPSHQVTQMGQEVILRCVPISNHLYFYWYRQILGQKVEFLVSFYNNEISEKSEIFDDQFSVERPDGSNFTLKIRSTKLEDSAMYFCASKLPGQGFTEKLFFGSGTQLSVL.

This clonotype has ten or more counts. Here the CDR3 reads CSASSAVRANQETQYF. The CDR3 DNA sequence: TGCAGTGCTAGTAGTGCGGTTCGGGCAAATCAAGAGACCCAGTACTTC. The genes are TRBV20-1 and TRBJ2-5; D is uncertain. Trimming left V 3 bases short and J 2 bases short, with 19 bases between. The CDR3 totals 16 residues. Germline-derived CDR1 and CDR2 are DFQATT and SNEGSKA (reference sequence).

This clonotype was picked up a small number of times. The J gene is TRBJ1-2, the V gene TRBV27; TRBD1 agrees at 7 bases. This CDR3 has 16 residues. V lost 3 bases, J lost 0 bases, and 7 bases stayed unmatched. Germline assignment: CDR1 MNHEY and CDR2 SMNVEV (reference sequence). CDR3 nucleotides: TGTGCCAGCAGTTTCTCGGACAGGCGCACTAACTATGGCTACACCTTC. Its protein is CASSFSDRRTNYGYTF.

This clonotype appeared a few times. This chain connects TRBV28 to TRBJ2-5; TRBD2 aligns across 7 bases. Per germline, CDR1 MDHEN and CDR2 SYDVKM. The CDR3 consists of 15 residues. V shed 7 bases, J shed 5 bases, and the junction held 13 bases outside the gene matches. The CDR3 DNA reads TGTGCCAGCAACCCCGGCCGGGGAGGGCGGGAGACCCAGTACTTC. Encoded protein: CASNPGRGGRETQYF.

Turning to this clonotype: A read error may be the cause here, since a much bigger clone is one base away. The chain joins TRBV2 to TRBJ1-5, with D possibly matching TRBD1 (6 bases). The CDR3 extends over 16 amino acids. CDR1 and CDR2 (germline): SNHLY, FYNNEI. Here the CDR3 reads CASSDRGVYSNQPEHF. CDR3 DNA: TGTGCCAGCAGTGACAGGGGAGTTTATAGCAATCAGCCCGAGCATTTT.

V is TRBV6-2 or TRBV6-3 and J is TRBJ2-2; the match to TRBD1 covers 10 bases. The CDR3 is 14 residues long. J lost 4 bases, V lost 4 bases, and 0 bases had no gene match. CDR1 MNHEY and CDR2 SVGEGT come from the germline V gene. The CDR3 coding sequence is TGTGCCAGCAGTTGGACAGGGGGCACCGGGGAGCTGTTTTTT. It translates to CASSWTGGTGELFF.

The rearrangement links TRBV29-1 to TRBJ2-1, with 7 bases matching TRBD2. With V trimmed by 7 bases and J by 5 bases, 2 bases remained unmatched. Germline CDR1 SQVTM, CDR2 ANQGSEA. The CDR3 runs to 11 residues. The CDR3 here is CSGTSNNEQFF. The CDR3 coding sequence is TGCAGCGGGACTAGTAACAATGAGCAGTTCTTC.

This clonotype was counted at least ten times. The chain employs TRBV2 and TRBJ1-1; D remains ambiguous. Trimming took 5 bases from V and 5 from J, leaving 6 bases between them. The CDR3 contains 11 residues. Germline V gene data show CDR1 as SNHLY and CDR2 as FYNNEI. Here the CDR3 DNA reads TGTGCCAGCAGTTTCGTTACTGAAGCTTTCTTT. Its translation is CASSFVTEAFF. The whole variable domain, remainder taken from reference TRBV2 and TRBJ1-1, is EPEVTQTPSHQVTQMGQEVILRCVPISNHLYFYWYRQILGQKVEFLVSFYNNEISEKSEIFDDQFSVERPDGSNFTLKIRSTKLEDSAMYFCASSFVTEAFFGQGTRLTVV.

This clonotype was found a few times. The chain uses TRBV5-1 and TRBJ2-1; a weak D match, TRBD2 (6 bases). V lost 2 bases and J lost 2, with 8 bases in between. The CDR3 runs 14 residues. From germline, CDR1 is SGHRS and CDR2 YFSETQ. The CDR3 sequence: CASSLWTTYNEQFF. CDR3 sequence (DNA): TGCGCCAGCAGCTTATGGACTACCTACAATGAGCAGTTCTTC.

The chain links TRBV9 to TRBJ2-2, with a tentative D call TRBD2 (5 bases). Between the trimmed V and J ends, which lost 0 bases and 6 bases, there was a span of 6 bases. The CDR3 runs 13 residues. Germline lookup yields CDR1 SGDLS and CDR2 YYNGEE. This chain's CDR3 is CASSVGGPGELFF. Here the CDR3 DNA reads TGTGCCAGCAGCGTAGGAGGGCCCGGGGAGCTGTTTTTT.

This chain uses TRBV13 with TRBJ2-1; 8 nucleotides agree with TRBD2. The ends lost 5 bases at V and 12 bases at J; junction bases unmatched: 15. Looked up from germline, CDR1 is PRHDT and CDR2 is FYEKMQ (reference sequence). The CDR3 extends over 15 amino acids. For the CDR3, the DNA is TGTGCCAGCAGCCCCAGGACTAGCAGGGCTCGGGCGCAGTTCTTC. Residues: CASSPRTSRARAQFF.

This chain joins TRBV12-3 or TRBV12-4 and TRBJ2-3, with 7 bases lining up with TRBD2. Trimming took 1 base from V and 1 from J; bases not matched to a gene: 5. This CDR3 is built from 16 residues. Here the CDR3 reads CASSLGAAGGTDTQYF. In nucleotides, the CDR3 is TGTGCCAGCAGTTTAGGTGCCGCGGGGGGCACAGATACGCAGTATTTT.

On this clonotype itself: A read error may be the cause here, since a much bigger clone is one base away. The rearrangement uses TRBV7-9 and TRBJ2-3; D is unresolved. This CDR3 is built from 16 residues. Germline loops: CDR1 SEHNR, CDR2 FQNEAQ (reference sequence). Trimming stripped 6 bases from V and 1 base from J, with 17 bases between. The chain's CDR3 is CASRLRGPAGTDTQYF. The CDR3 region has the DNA TGTGCCAGCAGACTGCGCGGACCCGCTGGCACAGATACGCAGTATTTT.

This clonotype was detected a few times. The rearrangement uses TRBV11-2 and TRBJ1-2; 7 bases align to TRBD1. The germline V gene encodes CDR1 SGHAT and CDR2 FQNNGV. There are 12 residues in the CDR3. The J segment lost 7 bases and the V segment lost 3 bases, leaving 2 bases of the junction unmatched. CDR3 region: CASSFDRAGYTF. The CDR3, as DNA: TGTGCCAGCAGCTTCGACAGGGCTGGCTACACCTTC.

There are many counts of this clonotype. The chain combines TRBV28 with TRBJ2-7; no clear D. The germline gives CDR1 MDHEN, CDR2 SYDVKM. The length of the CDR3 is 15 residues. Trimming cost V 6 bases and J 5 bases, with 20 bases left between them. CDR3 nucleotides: TGTGCCAGCAGGTTTATCGACTCAGCCCCCCACGAGCAGTACTTC. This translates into CASRFIDSAPHEQYF.

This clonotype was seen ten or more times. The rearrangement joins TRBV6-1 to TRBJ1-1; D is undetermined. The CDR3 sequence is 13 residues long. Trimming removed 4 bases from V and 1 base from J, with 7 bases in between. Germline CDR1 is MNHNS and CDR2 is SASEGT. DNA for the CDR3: TGTGCCAGCAGTGGACACCCGAACACTGAAGCTTTCTTT. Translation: CASSGHPNTEAFF.